This T cell receptor beta chain is drawn from a study of T cells in Graves' hyperthyroidism and ophthalmopathy. TCR beta CDR3 regions were amplified from RNA transcripts. HTBI primers were the set used in a first-round RT-PCR of the TCR CDR3. MiXCR, applied by TCRdb to the multiplex PCR reads, yields one record per CDR3 protein. The table lists about 300,000 distinct CDR3 sequences, roughly 15% of them singletons. With 5 bases clipped from V and 4 bases from J, the junction kept 7 bases outside the gene matches. The CDR3 is 15 residues long. Looked up from germline, CDR1 is LGHDT and CDR2 is YNNKEL (reference sequence).

The receptor comes from a woman aged 40 to 49 with Graves' hyperthyroidism. The sample comprised blood. This chain joins TRBV3-1 and TRBJ2-5; 10 bases are shared with TRBD1. CDR3 sequence reads: CASSDRQGATETQYF. CDR3 coding DNA: TGTGCCAGCAGCGACCGACAGGGGGCAACAGAGACCCAGTACTTC.